One and the same sample provided the 21 T cell receptor beta chains below, sequenced in a study of Ad26.COV2.S vaccination and SARS-CoV-2 variants. Treatment noted: approximately 18 received Ad26.COV2.S at low or high dose, single or two shots; several received placebo; per-sample allocation not given. Material that was analyzed had been drawn on day 63 after the first vaccine or placebo injection. The protocol was immunoSEQ multiplex PCR, while the TCRdb copy is restricted to in-frame clones and leaves out a portion. The table lists fewer than 600,000 clones, about 88% of them singletons. The starting material was peripheral blood, obtained in a trial of Ad26.COV2.S vaccine versus placebo. Receptors originate from a person between 18 and 60 years old who received the Ad26.COV2.S COVID-19 vaccine or a placebo.

This clone was picked up one time. The V call is TRBV7-9, the J call TRBJ1-3; unclear D gene. V shed 1 base and J shed 0 bases, with 4 bases lying between them. The V gene's germline CDR1 is SEHNR and CDR2 FQNEAQ (reference sequence). The CDR3 consists of 14 residues. Here the CDR3 DNA reads TGTGCCAGCAGCTTAGTCAGCTCTGGAAACACCATATATTTT. Its translation is CASSLVSSGNTIYF.

J is TRBJ1-3 and V is TRBV7-9; no clear D gene. CDR3 size: 17 residues. Germline assignment: CDR1 SEHNR and CDR2 FQNEAQ (reference sequence). V was shortened by 5 bases and J by 1 base, with 18 bases between the two germline ends. CDR3 sequence (DNA): TGTGCCAGCAGCCCCCTATTTAGTCTCATATCTGGAAACACCATATATTTT. Translation: CASSPLFSLISGNTIYF.

The chain joins TRBV25-1 to TRBJ1-6; no clear D gene. CDR1 MGHDK and CDR2 SYGVNS come from the germline V gene. Between the trimmed V and J ends, which lost 5 bases and 5 bases, there was a span of 7 bases. The CDR3 length is 13 residues. Here the CDR3 DNA reads TGTGCCAGCAGTCTCGGTAATAATTCACCCCTCCACTTT. It yields the protein CASSLGNNSPLHF.

This clone was recorded only once. The CDR3 DNA sequence: TGTGCCAGCAGCGTAGGTGGGGGGGCAGACACTGAAGCTTTCTTT. Translated: CASSVGGGADTEAFF. The gene calls are TRBV9 and TRBJ1-1; D might be TRBD1 (6 bases). Trimming cost V 0 bases and J 3 bases, with 12 bases left between them. The CDR3 sequence is 15 residues long. Germline assignment: CDR1 SGDLS and CDR2 YYNGEE.

The chain couples TRBV5-4 to TRBJ2-1, with D unresolved. Germline V gene sequence: CDR1 SGHNT, CDR2 YYREEE (reference sequence). The CDR3 extends over 11 amino acids. V was clipped by 2 bases and J by 5 bases, with 2 bases between them. The CDR3: CASSFDNEQFF. CDR3 nucleotide sequence: TGTGCCAGCAGCTTCGACAATGAGCAGTTCTTC.

The chain is built from TRBV18 and TRBJ1-3; D unclear. The V and J ends lost 1 base and 5 bases respectively, with 9 bases between them. Germline V gene data show CDR1 as KGHSH and CDR2 as LQKENI. The CDR3 covers 14 residues. CDR3 residues: CASSPQHGRNTIYF. The CDR3 nucleotides read TGTGCCAGCTCACCACAGCACGGCAGAAACACCATATATTTT. The entire variable domain, with the rest obtained from reference TRBV18 and TRBJ1-3, is as follows: NAGVMQNPRHLVRRRGQEARLRCSPMKGHSHVYWYRQLPEEGLKFMVYLQKENIIDESGMPKERFSAEFPKEGPSILRIQQVVRGDSAAYFCASSPQHGRNTIYFGEGSWLTVV.

The chain combines TRBV5-6 with TRBJ2-6, with D possibly being TRBD1 or TRBD2 (5 bases each). The CDR3 is 18 residues long. CDR1 and CDR2 (germline): SGHDT, YYEEEE. V was pared by 1 base and J by 0 bases, with 14 bases between. Here the CDR3 DNA reads TGTGCCAGCAGCTTGTATGGGGGTACCCTCTCTGGGGCCAACGTCCTGACTTTC. Translated, it gives CASSLYGGTLSGANVLTF.

V gene TRBV2 combines with J gene TRBJ1-6; D gene ambiguous. Germline V gene data show CDR1 as SNHLY and CDR2 as FYNNEI. V was clipped by 4 bases and J by 8 bases, with 9 bases between them. This CDR3 spans 13 amino acids. The CDR3 sequence is CASSAEKYSPLHF. CDR3 DNA sequence: TGTGCCAGCAGTGCGGAGAAGTATTCACCCCTCCACTTT.

The V and J genes are TRBV7-8 and TRBJ1-5; D gene uncertain. The V and J ends lost 5 bases and 0 bases respectively, with 11 bases between them. Germline CDR1 and CDR2: SGHVS and FQNEAQ. The CDR3 spans 15 residues. The CDR3 DNA sequence: TGTGCCAGCAGCCTTGAAGGTCTTAGCAATCAGCCCCAGCATTTT. This codes for CASSLEGLSNQPQHF. Full variable domain (outside the CDR3, taken from reference TRBV7-8 and TRBJ1-5): GAGVSQSPRYKVAKRGQDVALRCDPISGHVSLFWYQQALGQGPEFLTYFQNEAQLDKSGLPSDRFFAERPEGSVSTLKIQRTQQEDSAVYLCASSLEGLSNQPQHFGDGTRLSIL.

The chain is built from TRBV27 and TRBJ1-3; D unresolved. The V end was cut by 5 bases, the J end by 4 bases, with 12 bases between. The CDR3 consists of 14 residues. From germline, CDR1 is MNHEY and CDR2 SMNVEV (reference sequence). CDR3 nucleotide sequence: TGTGCCAGCAGTCCCCGATGGGCCGGAAACACCATATATTTT. It translates to CASSPRWAGNTIYF.

The chain employs TRBV18 and TRBJ2-1; D is unresolved. The CDR3 sequence is 13 residues long. Between the trimmed V and J ends, which lost 4 bases and 5 bases, there was a span of 9 bases. Germline V gives CDR1 KGHSH, CDR2 LQKENI. CDR3 in amino acids: CASSQGINNEQFF. Here the CDR3 DNA reads TGTGCCAGCTCACAAGGGATCAACAATGAGCAGTTCTTC.

This chain's CDR3 is CASGQGAVGYGYTF. CDR3 sequence (DNA): TGCGCCAGCGGCCAGGGGGCTGTCGGCTATGGCTACACCTTC. The rearrangement joins TRBV5-1 to TRBJ1-2; TRBD1 matches at 8 bases. CDR3 length: 14 amino acids. V dropped 7 bases and J dropped 4; count of bases not matched to a gene: 9. The germline V gene encodes CDR1 SGHRS and CDR2 YFSETQ.

The V gene is TRBV18, the J gene TRBJ1-5; 7 bases match TRBD1. The trim removed 6 bases at V and 5 bases at J, leaving 4 bases unmatched. CDR3 length: 13 amino acids. From germline, CDR1 is KGHSH and CDR2 LQKENI. CDR3 nucleotide sequence: TGTGCCAGCTCGACAGGGTCGGATCAGCCCCAGCATTTT. Protein: CASSTGSDQPQHF.

This sequence joins TRBV13 and TRBJ2-2, with a weak D call TRBD2 (5 bases). The CDR3 spans 17 residues. The germline V gene encodes CDR1 PRHDT and CDR2 FYEKMQ (reference sequence). V gave up 0 bases and J gave up 1 base, with 12 bases separating them. This CDR3 reads CASSLGGVTRNTGELFF. CDR3 coding DNA: TGTGCCAGCAGCTTAGGGGGAGTAACCCGGAACACCGGGGAGCTGTTTTTT.

This clone was observed a few times. This rearrangement joins TRBV20-1 to TRBJ2-7; D ambiguous. The V gene's germline CDR1 is DFQATT and CDR2 SNEGSKA (reference sequence). There are 11 residues in the CDR3. The ends were cut back, 3 bases at V and 6 bases at J, with 9 bases in the middle. DNA of the CDR3: TGCAGTGCTAGTTTTTATGCCGAGCAGTACTTC. It is translated as CSASFYAEQYF.

The chain employs TRBV18 and TRBJ1-1, with D tentatively TRBD1 (6 bases). Trimming stripped 6 bases from V and 0 bases from J, with 11 bases between. CDR1 is KGHSH and CDR2 is LQKENI in the germline V gene. CDR3 length equals 14 residues. CDR3 DNA sequence: TGTGCCAGCTCCTTCGGGGGCGTGAACACTGAAGCTTTCTTT. This gives the protein CASSFGGVNTEAFF.

The chain carries TRBV27 and TRBJ1-1; perhaps TRBD1 as D (5 bases). There are 13 residues in the CDR3. Trimming stripped 6 bases from V and 7 bases from J, with 15 bases between. In germline, CDR1 is MNHEY, CDR2 SMNVEV (reference sequence). CDR3 amino acids: CASRRTGGFEAFF. The CDR3, as DNA: TGTGCCAGCAGACGAACTGGGGGATTTGAAGCTTTCTTT.

The CDR3 bases are TGTGCCAGCAGCCAAAATTCACCCCTCCACTTT. It yields the protein CASSQNSPLHF. This chain joins TRBV3-1 (or the pseudogene TRBV3-2) and TRBJ1-6, with D uncertain. Germline V gene data show CDR1 as LGHDT and CDR2 as YNNKEL (reference sequence). The CDR3 consists of 11 residues. V gave up 2 bases and J gave up 7 bases, with 0 bases separating them.

In its sample, this clone was seen a few times. The chain joins TRBV6-2 or TRBV6-3 to TRBJ1-1, with a weak D call TRBD1 (6 bases). CDR3 length equals 15 residues. The V gene lost 2 bases and the J gene lost 4 bases, with 14 bases spanning the gap. CDR1 and CDR2 from the germline V gene are MNHEY and SVGEGT. The CDR3 sequence: CASSYTPGQGTEAFF. CDR3 nucleotides: TGTGCCAGCAGTTACACGCCGGGACAAGGCACTGAAGCTTTCTTT.

The chain links TRBV7-9 to TRBJ2-5; TRBD2 agrees at 13 bases. V gave up 5 bases and J gave up 5 bases; unmatched junction bases: 8. Germline V gives CDR1 SEHNR, CDR2 FQNEAQ (reference sequence). The CDR3 sequence is 16 residues long. This chain's CDR3 is CASSPGLAGVGETQYF. The CDR3 DNA is TGTGCCAGCAGCCCTGGACTAGCGGGAGTCGGGGAGACCCAGTACTTC. Full variable domain (remainder filled in from reference TRBV7-9 and TRBJ2-5): DTGVSQNPRHKITKRGQNVTFRCDPISEHNRLYWYRQTLGQGPEFLTYFQNEAQLEKSRLLSDRFSAERPKGSFSTLEIQRTEQGDSAMYLCASSPGLAGVGETQYFGPGTRLLVL.

The V gene is TRBV6-2 or TRBV6-3, the J gene TRBJ2-1, with D uncertain. Trimming took 2 bases from V and 7 from J, leaving 12 bases between them. Germline V CDR1 and CDR2: MNHEY, SVGEGT. The CDR3 covers 14 residues. The CDR3 loop reads CASSYGGFSNEQFF. The CDR3 DNA reads TGTGCCAGCAGTTACGGTGGTTTCTCAAATGAGCAGTTCTTC.